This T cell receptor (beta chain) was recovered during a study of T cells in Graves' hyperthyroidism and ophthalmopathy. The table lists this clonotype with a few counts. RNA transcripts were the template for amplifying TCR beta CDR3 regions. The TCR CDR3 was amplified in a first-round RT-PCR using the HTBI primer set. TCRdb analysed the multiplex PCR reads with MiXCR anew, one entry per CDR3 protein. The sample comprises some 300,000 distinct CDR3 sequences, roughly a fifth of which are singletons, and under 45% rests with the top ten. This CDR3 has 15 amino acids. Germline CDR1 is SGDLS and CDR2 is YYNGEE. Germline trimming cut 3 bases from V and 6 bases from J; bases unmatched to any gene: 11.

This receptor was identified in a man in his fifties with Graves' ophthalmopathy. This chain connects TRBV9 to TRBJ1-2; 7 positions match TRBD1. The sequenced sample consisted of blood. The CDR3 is CASSGTGPLGDGYTF. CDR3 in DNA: TGTGCCAGCAGCGGGACAGGTCCCTTAGGGGATGGCTACACCTTC.